This T cell receptor (beta chain) was sequenced during a study of cytomegalovirus exposure and HLA in healthy donors. Study-wide results and limits: Reports indicate that TCR beta sequences accurately predicted the HLA-A and HLA-B alleles of most subjects.

In regard to this clone: The antigen is not known.

PCR primers comprised 60 Vbeta and 13 Jbeta primers. Sequencing was performed with immunoSEQ multiplex PCR; in TCRdb, only in-frame clones are kept and a portion is missing. The repertoire holds about 93,000 clones, with about four fifths as singletons. Sequenced material: PBMCs. The TCR originated in a man aged 45-65 years in good health and CMV-seronegative.

CDR3 loop: CASSPSSSGYEQYF. DNA for the CDR3: TGTGCCAGCAGCCCCTCGTCTAGCGGCTACGAGCAGTACTTC. The chain carries TRBV9 and TRBJ2-7; 7 bases fit TRBD2. Germline values: CDR1 SGDLS, CDR2 YYNGEE. V lost 4 bases to trimming and J lost 3 bases; unmatched junction nucleotides: 7. This CDR3 contains 14 residues.